The rows below give T cell receptor beta chains drawn from one sample of a study of blood T cell repertoires in COVID-19. Produced via immunoSEQ multiplex PCR; TCRdb's table is partial and in-frame only. The data show 150,000 to 200,000 clones, with 83% seen just once and roughly 2% held by the top ten. Sequencing input: peripheral blood. The origin of the receptors is a woman of 80 years or more with acute or convalescent COVID-19. Each CDR3 is given with its conserved first and last residue. The D gene is left open where the match is weak. The size of a clone is reported for some rows only, either as once, few or many, or as a class for expanded clones.

d_call	clone_size	v_call	j_call	cdr3_aa	cdr3_nt
.	.	TRBV7-2	TRBJ2-3	CASSYGRYTQYF	TGTGCCAGCAGCTATGGGAGGTATACGCAGTATTTT
TRBD1	few	TRBV7-3	TRBJ1-1	CASSPEGARNTEAFF	TGTGCCAGCAGCCCAGAGGGGGCTAGGAACACTGAAGCTTTCTTT
TRBD1	.	TRBV2	TRBJ2-7	CASSATGQRSYEQYF	TGTGCCAGCAGCGCGACGGGACAGCGGTCCTACGAGCAGTACTTC
.	.	TRBV3-1/TRBV3-2	TRBJ1-3	CASSPYRVEGSGNTIYF	TGTGCCAGCAGCCCCTACAGGGTTGAGGGCTCTGGAAACACCATATATTTT
.	.	TRBV4-1	TRBJ1-1	CASSPTQGAEAFF	TGCGCCAGCAGCCCAACACAGGGAGCTGAAGCTTTCTTT
.	.	TRBV10-1	TRBJ2-2	CASSRGNTGELFF	TGCGCCAGCAGCAGGGGGAACACCGGGGAGCTGTTTTTT
.	.	TRBV3-1/TRBV3-2	TRBJ2-2	CASSPAQTGELFF	TGTGCCAGCAGCCCCGCGCAAACCGGGGAGCTGTTTTTT
TRBD2	.	TRBV7-8	TRBJ2-1	CASSPLRSGRARWGQFF	TGTGCCAGCAGCCCTCTGCGTAGCGGGAGGGCCCGGTGGGGGCAGTTCTTC
.	.	TRBV28	TRBJ1-6	CASSSQTEYNSPLHF	TGTGCCAGCAGTTCTCAGACAGAATATAATTCACCCCTCCACTTT
.	.	TRBV7-2	TRBJ2-3	CASSFSLTDTQYF	TGTGCCAGCAGCTTCTCCCTCACAGATACGCAGTATTTT
.	.	TRBV4-3	TRBJ1-1	CASSPTSGNTEAFF	TGCGCCAGCAGTCCAACTTCGGGGAACACTGAAGCTTTCTTT
TRBD1	.	TRBV7-9	TRBJ1-2	CASSLDRAFGYTF	TGTGCCAGCAGCTTGGACAGGGCTTTCGGCTACACCTTC
.	.	TRBV5-5	TRBJ1-4	CASSLGGITNEKLFF	TGTGCCAGCAGCTTGGGAGGGATCACTAATGAAAAACTGTTTTTT
.	.	TRBV11-3	TRBJ2-1	CASSPSAGVKTEQFF	TGTGCCAGCAGCCCCTCGGCAGGGGTCAAGACTGAGCAGTTCTTC
.	.	TRBV18	TRBJ2-3	CASSPSPAGDTQYF	TGTGCCAGCTCACCGAGTCCGGCGGGAGATACGCAGTATTTT
TRBD1	.	TRBV18	TRBJ2-7	CASSPDRRTYEQYF	TGTGCCAGCTCACCGGACAGGAGAACCTACGAGCAGTACTTC
.	.	TRBV5-4	TRBJ1-2	CASRAEGMGNYGYTF	TGTGCCAGCCGGGCCGAGGGTATGGGCAACTATGGCTACACCTTC
TRBD1	.	TRBV27	TRBJ1-4	CASSRTTGGYEKLFF	TGTGCCAGCAGCCGTACGACAGGGGGCTATGAAAAACTGTTTTTT
.	.	TRBV6-5	TRBJ2-7	CASSYGVAHSYEQYF	TGTGCCAGCAGTTACGGGGTAGCGCACTCCTACGAGCAGTACTTC
TRBD1	few	TRBV29-1	TRBJ1-5	CSVLEVQGEPQHF	TGCAGCGTACTCGAGGTACAGGGGGAGCCCCAGCATTTT
TRBD1	.	TRBV14	TRBJ2-1	CASSWGQVKIDEQFF	TGTGCCAGCAGCTGGGGACAGGTTAAGATTGATGAGCAGTTCTTC
.	.	TRBV11-2	TRBJ2-7	CASTYLGGDPYEQYF	TGTGCCAGCACCTACCTAGGCGGGGACCCCTACGAGCAGTACTTC
.	.	TRBV11-2	TRBJ1-6	CASSAAGTNSPLHF	TGTGCCAGCAGCGCCGCGGGCACGAATTCACCCCTCCACTTT
TRBD1	.	TRBV7-9	TRBJ2-1	CASSLTGDEQFF	TGTGCCAGCAGCTTAACAGGGGATGAGCAGTTCTTC
.	.	TRBV30	TRBJ2-5	CAWMEGDFGRETQYF	TGTGCCTGGATGGAGGGAGATTTCGGGAGAGAGACCCAGTACTTC
TRBD1	.	TRBV2	TRBJ1-6	CASSFTGALNSPLHF	TGTGCCAGCAGTTTCACAGGGGCCCTAAATTCACCCCTCCACTTT
TRBD2	.	TRBV30	TRBJ2-1	CAWSVRLAGGNEQFF	TGTGCCTGGAGTGTACGCCTAGCGGGGGGAAATGAGCAGTTCTTC
TRBD1	.	TRBV9	TRBJ1-1	CASSFTGGSTEAFF	TGTGCCAGCAGCTTCACAGGGGGGAGCACTGAAGCTTTCTTT
.	few	TRBV11-1	TRBJ1-1	CASSEDSWQATEAFF	TGTGCCAGCAGCGAGGACAGTTGGCAGGCCACTGAAGCTTTCTTT
.	.	TRBV9	TRBJ1-6	CASSQHSGGDSPLHF	TGTGCCAGCAGCCAACACTCGGGCGGGGATTCACCCCTCCACTTT
TRBD2	.	TRBV5-4	TRBJ2-7	CASSSPGLVNEQYF	TGTGCCAGCAGCTCGCCGGGACTAGTAAACGAGCAGTACTTC
.	.	TRBV6-5	TRBJ1-2	CASSYSGGQYYGYTF	TGTGCCAGCAGTTACAGCGGGGGGCAATACTATGGCTACACCTTC
.	few	TRBV7-8	TRBJ2-3	CASSLDRENTQYF	TGTGCCAGCAGCTTAGACAGGGAGAATACGCAGTATTTT
.	.	TRBV19	TRBJ2-5	CASSIDAGQQETQYF	TGTGCCAGTAGTATAGATGCAGGACAGCAAGAGACCCAGTACTTC
TRBD1	once	TRBV9	TRBJ1-1	CASSVGTGMEAFF	TGTGCCAGCAGCGTAGGGACAGGGATGGAAGCTTTCTTT
.	.	TRBV29-1	TRBJ1-4	CSVSWRGGDEKLFF	TGCAGCGTTTCGTGGCGCGGCGGTGATGAAAAACTGTTTTTT
TRBD1	.	TRBV24-1	TRBJ2-7	CATSDPGQGEQYF	TGTGCCACCAGTGACCCTGGACAGGGGGAGCAGTACTTC
.	.	TRBV19	TRBJ1-1	CASSIGARGMNTEAFF	TGTGCCAGTAGTATAGGGGCCAGGGGTATGAACACTGAAGCTTTCTTT